These T cell receptor beta chains were read from a single sample in a study of shared clonotypes between healthy human individuals. Profiled with immunoSEQ multiplex PCR; TCRdb holds only in-frame clones, not every one. The top ten hold 13% of the sample, which has roughly 450,000 clones, 75% to 85% seen once. Sequenced: PBMCs. The receptors stem from a woman between 40 and 50 years old in good health. Some clones in this sample may be carry-over from other donors' samples. CDR3s include the opening cysteine and the closing phenylalanine or tryptophan. A D gene is named only where the DNA matches it firmly. Rows give clone size only sometimes, using once, few, many, or a class for an expanded clone.

size,length,V,J,D,CDR3,DNA
NA,14,TRBV7-2,TRBJ1-1,TRBD1,CASSQYRTGTEAFF,TGTGCCAGCAGCCAATACAGGACAGGGACTGAAGCTTTCTTT
NA,14,TRBV6-1,TRBJ1-3,NA,CASSENRDPNTIYF,TGTGCCAGCAGTGAAAACAGGGACCCAAACACCATATATTTT
NA,13,TRBV19,TRBJ2-1,NA,CASSIVTGIEQFF,TGTGCCAGTAGTATAGTGACGGGGATTGAGCAGTTCTTC
NA,18,TRBV5-1,TRBJ2-5,TRBD2,CASSLIWGGASGEETQYF,TGCGCCAGCAGCCTAATATGGGGAGGCGCTAGCGGGGAAGAGACCCAGTACTTC
NA,15,TRBV4-3,TRBJ2-7,TRBD1,CASSRRGTGPNEQYF,TGCGCCAGCAGCCGGAGAGGGACAGGGCCAAACGAGCAGTACTTC
few,14,TRBV6-6,TRBJ2-1,NA,CASSLSSDYNEQFF,TGTGCCAGCAGCCTCTCCAGCGACTACAATGAGCAGTTCTTC
NA,14,TRBV7-8,TRBJ2-7,NA,CASSLQTPSYEQYF,TGTGCCAGCAGCCTCCAGACACCCTCCTACGAGCAGTACTTC
NA,13,TRBV5-6,TRBJ2-7,NA,CASSYDTAYEQYF,TGTGCCAGCAGTTATGACACGGCCTACGAGCAGTACTTC
once,15,TRBV29-1,TRBJ2-1,NA,CSVAAGTIHYNEQFF,TGCAGCGTTGCCGCGGGCACCATCCACTACAATGAGCAGTTCTTC
NA,15,TRBV28,TRBJ2-1,NA,CASTHRGSSYNEQFF,TGTGCCAGCACCCATAGGGGGAGCTCCTACAATGAGCAGTTCTTC
NA,16,TRBV7-9,TRBJ2-7,NA,CASSHNQGPLGYEQYF,TGTGCCAGCAGCCATAATCAAGGCCCCTTGGGCTACGAGCAGTACTTC
few,14,TRBV15,TRBJ1-2,TRBD1,CATKGFQGDYGYTF,TGTGCCACCAAGGGGTTCCAGGGGGACTATGGCTACACCTTC
NA,10,TRBV29-1,TRBJ1-1,NA,CSVVEARAFF,TGCAGCGTTGTAGAAGCTCGGGCTTTCTTT
NA,13,TRBV28,TRBJ2-3,NA,CASRTAGADTQYF,TGTGCCAGCAGAACCGCAGGCGCAGATACGCAGTATTTT
NA,14,TRBV5-4,TRBJ1-1,NA,CASSPPDMNTEAFF,TGTGCCAGCAGCCCCCCGGACATGAACACTGAAGCTTTCTTT
NA,15,TRBV7-9,TRBJ1-5,TRBD1,CASSLGGGSLQPQHF,TGTGCCAGCAGCTTAGGAGGGGGCAGCTTGCAGCCCCAGCATTTT